This T cell receptor beta chain was obtained from a study of graft-versus-host responses after intestinal transplantation. Method: immunoSEQ multiplex PCR; TCRdb's copy keeps in-frame clones and lacks some. The sample holds tens of thousands of clones; over 65% are singletons and the top ten take 0.95% to 1.2%. The CDR3 is made up of 13 amino acids. The germline gives CDR1 SGHNT, CDR2 YYREEE (reference sequence). Between the trimmed V and J ends, which lost 4 bases and 4 bases, there was a span of 11 bases. Sample: PBMCs, taken approximately 29 days after intestinal transplant. The source of this sequence is a human patient who received an intestinal transplant, so some T cells may come from the graft donor. This chain joins TRBV5-4 and TRBJ2-5; D is possibly TRBD1 (6 bases). CDR3 loop: CASSPRGTETQYF. The DNA for the CDR3 is TGTGCCAGCAGCCCAAGGGGGACAGAGACCCAGTACTTC.